The 27 T cell receptor beta chains below were found in one sample sequenced in a study of OX40 agonist ivuxolimab in advanced cancers. To prepare the library, the immunoSEQ multiplex PCR assay was applied. This is the immuneACCESS table as TCRdb keeps it, with only in-frame sequences that have V and J called. A part of the clones is gone; compared with another copy, unresolved V genes explain less than half, and the rest is unexplained. The sample contains more than 60,000 clones, 65% to 90% of them found a single time. The ten largest clones take up roughly 0.66% of the sample. The sequenced sample was CD4+ or CD8+ T cells sorted from blood, obtained in a trial of the OX40 agonist ivuxolimab. The receptors stem from an adult with an advanced solid tumor such as melanoma, head and neck, liver or kidney cancer.

The V and J genes are TRBV13 and TRBJ1-2; a weak D match, TRBD1 (6 bases). V gave up 5 bases and J gave up 6 bases, with 13 bases separating them. CDR3 length: 13 amino acids. The germline CDR1 and CDR2 sequences are PRHDT and FYEKMQ (reference sequence). The DNA for the CDR3 is TGTGCCAGCAGCCCTACAGGGTTTCATGGCTACACCTTC. Its translation: CASSPTGFHGYTF.

This chain links TRBV10-3 with TRBJ2-2; 8 bases are a match to TRBD2. The CDR3 has 14 residues. V shed 6 bases and J 5 bases; nucleotides not matched to a gene: 5. Germline loops: CDR1 ENHRY, CDR2 SYGVKD. CDR3 DNA sequence: TGTGCCATCAGGACTATAGCGGGGACCGGGGAGCTGTTTTTT. Amino acid sequence: CAIRTIAGTGELFF.

The chain carries TRBV30 and TRBJ1-4; no reliable D call. The germline V and J ends were trimmed by 0 bases and 6 bases, with 2 bases remaining between them. This CDR3 region has 11 residues. The V gene's germline CDR1 is GTSNPN and CDR2 SVGIG (reference sequence). CDR3 sequence (DNA): TGTGCCTGGAGTGTATATGAAAAACTGTTTTTT. Its protein product is CAWSVYEKLFF.

The rearrangement uses TRBV14 and TRBJ1-3; D not certain. V lost 1 base to trimming and J lost 4 bases, with 8 bases between them. Per the germline V gene, CDR1 is SGHDN and CDR2 is FVKESK. This CDR3 contains 14 residues. The CDR3 loop is CASSQGEAGNTIYF. Written as DNA, the CDR3 is TGTGCCAGCAGCCAAGGAGAAGCGGGAAACACCATATATTTT.

The gene calls are TRBV29-1 and TRBJ2-3; D gene uncertain. Germline CDR1 SQVTM, CDR2 ANQGSEA. V shed 1 base and J shed 6 bases, with 8 bases lying between them. The CDR3 has 12 residues. DNA of the CDR3: TGCAGCGTTGAAGCTATGGCGGATACGCAGTATTTT. Translating gives CSVEAMADTQYF.

The gene calls are TRBV19 and TRBJ1-3; D is unclear. Germline-derived CDR1 and CDR2 are LNHDA and SQIVND (reference sequence). V lost 4 bases to trimming and J lost 2 bases, with 12 bases between them. The length of the CDR3 is 15 residues. The CDR3 here is CASSTHTSPGNTIYF. For the CDR3, the DNA is TGTGCCAGTAGTACACATACCTCCCCTGGAAACACCATATATTTT.

The chain employs TRBV30 and TRBJ2-7; possible D gene TRBD1, 5 bases. The CDR3 runs 13 residues. From germline, CDR1 is GTSNPN and CDR2 SVGIG (reference sequence). V dropped 3 bases and J dropped 1 base, with 10 bases sitting between them. CDR3: CAWRSQGSYEQYF. The DNA of the CDR3 is TGTGCCTGGAGATCCCAGGGTTCCTACGAGCAGTACTTC.

This chain's CDR3 is CASSQDLRNTEAFF. In DNA, the CDR3 is TGCGCCAGCAGCCAAGATTTGCGGAACACTGAAGCTTTCTTT. V gene TRBV4-1 combines with J gene TRBJ1-1; D not resolved. The CDR3 extends over 14 amino acids. CDR1 and CDR2 (germline): MGHRA, YSYEKL. Trimming removed 0 bases at V and 1 base at J, with 6 bases between.

This chain links TRBV6-1 with TRBJ2-3; D is ambiguous. CDR3 size: 12 residues. The germline V and J ends were trimmed by 4 bases and 1 base, with 3 bases remaining between them. Germline lookup yields CDR1 MNHNS and CDR2 SASEGT. DNA of the CDR3: TGTGCCAGCAGTGGAGGCACAGATACGCAGTATTTT. As protein: CASSGGTDTQYF.

The rearrangement joins TRBV5-6 to TRBJ2-2; weak D call: TRBD1 (6 bases). This CDR3 is built from 15 residues. Per the germline V gene, CDR1 is SGHDT and CDR2 is YYEEEE. Trimming cost V 0 bases and J 7 bases, with 13 bases left between them. This CDR3 reads CASSLAGAVFGELFF. CDR3 bases: TGTGCCAGCAGCTTGGCAGGGGCAGTATTCGGGGAGCTGTTTTTT.

The V call is TRBV7-8, the J call TRBJ2-2; a weak D match, TRBD1 (6 bases). Germline V CDR1 and CDR2: SGHVS, FQNEAQ. CDR3 length: 15 residues. Trimming took 6 bases from V and 2 from J, leaving 13 bases between them. For the CDR3, the DNA is TGTGCCAGCAGACGGACAGCCCTAAACACCGGGGAGCTGTTTTTT. Translating it yields CASRRTALNTGELFF.

The chain employs TRBV7-3 and TRBJ1-5, with D possibly matching TRBD1 (6 bases). Trimming shortened V by 1 base and J by 4 bases, and 11 bases separated the two germline ends. Per the germline V gene, CDR1 is SGHTA and CDR2 is FQGTGA. The CDR3 is 15 residues long. In nucleotides, the CDR3 is TGTGCCAGCAGCTTAATTGGGGGGGCGAATCAGCCCCAGCATTTT. Its protein is CASSLIGGANQPQHF.

The chain uses TRBV7-3 and TRBJ2-1, with 9 bases fitting TRBD2. V shed 2 bases, J shed 8 bases, and the junction held 10 bases outside the gene matches. The CDR3 length is 16 residues. Germline lookup yields CDR1 SGHTA and CDR2 FQGTGA. The CDR3 nucleotides read TGTGCCAGCAGCTTACTTGGACTAGCGAGAGGATATGAGCAGTTCTTC. Residues: CASSLLGLARGYEQFF.

V and J are TRBV6-6 and TRBJ1-2; TRBD1 matches 7 bases. Germline V lookup: CDR1 MNHNY, CDR2 SVGAGI (reference sequence). The V gene end was trimmed by 6 bases and the J gene end by 4 bases; junction bases not matched to a gene: 8. The CDR3 runs 14 residues. The CDR3 DNA sequence: TGTGCCAGCAGCAAAGGGACAGTTTTCTATGGCTACACCTTC. The encoded protein is CASSKGTVFYGYTF.

This clone was counted between two and nine times. V and J are TRBV7-3 and TRBJ2-6, with TRBD1 identical over 7 bases. V shed 5 bases, J shed 4 bases, and the junction held 5 bases outside the gene matches. The CDR3 consists of 15 residues. Germline assignment: CDR1 SGHTA and CDR2 FQGTGA. This CDR3 reads CASSGDRAGANVLTF. As DNA, the CDR3 is TGTGCCAGCAGCGGTGACAGGGCCGGGGCCAACGTCCTGACTTTC.

For the CDR3, the DNA is TGTGCCAGCGAGGACAGTAACACCGGGGAGCTGTTTTTT. Translating it yields CASEDSNTGELFF. V usage is TRBV6-4 and J usage is TRBJ2-2; D possibly corresponds to TRBD1 (6 bases). CDR1 MRHNA and CDR2 SNTAGT come from the germline V gene. V was shortened by 8 bases and J by 2 bases, with 9 bases between the two germline ends. The CDR3 contains 13 residues.

This chain links TRBV6-6 with TRBJ2-5, with D possibly TRBD1 on 5 matching bases. The ends were cut back, 5 bases at V and 1 base at J, with 11 bases in the middle. The CDR3 is made up of 14 amino acids. Germline lookup yields CDR1 MNHNY and CDR2 SVGAGI (reference sequence). DNA for the CDR3: TGTGCCAGCAGTGTGACAGCTAGCCAAGAGACCCAGTACTTC. It codes for CASSVTASQETQYF.

This clone was recorded only once. V and J are TRBV5-1 and TRBJ2-5; 12 bases match TRBD2. The J segment lost 5 bases and the V segment lost 1 base, leaving 15 bases of the junction unmatched. The CDR3 extends over 19 amino acids. Germline V lookup: CDR1 SGHRS, CDR2 YFSETQ. For the CDR3, the DNA is TGCGCCAGCAGCTTGAGTGCTATGGCTAGCGGGGGGGTCGGGGAGACCCAGTACTTC. Translating it yields CASSLSAMASGGVGETQYF.

The chain joins TRBV9 to TRBJ1-6; TRBD1 is a possible D gene (6 bases). The CDR3 covers 16 residues. CDR1 and CDR2 from the germline V gene are SGDLS and YYNGEE. V lost 0 bases and J lost 6, with 13 bases in between. CDR3 residues: CASSVGRDIANSPLHF. The CDR3 region has the DNA TGTGCCAGCAGCGTAGGTAGGGACATCGCTAATTCACCCCTCCACTTT.

The chain carries TRBV2 and TRBJ1-2; D is ambiguous. The CDR3 runs 15 residues. Trimming pared 6 bases from V and 3 bases from J, leaving 17 bases between. Germline V CDR1 and CDR2: SNHLY, FYNNEI. The CDR3 is CASRVTRVVYYGYTF. In nucleotides, the CDR3 is TGTGCCAGCAGAGTTACAAGGGTGGTCTACTATGGCTACACCTTC.

V and J are TRBV15 and TRBJ2-5; no clear D gene. Trimming removed 1 base at V and 1 base at J, with 7 bases between. The CDR3 has 14 residues. CDR1 is LNHNV, CDR2 YYDKDF, per germline (reference sequence). Here the CDR3 DNA reads TGTGCCACCAGCAGAGTACGGGTCCAAGAGACCCAGTACTTC. Translated, it gives CATSRVRVQETQYF.

The chain combines TRBV7-2 with TRBJ2-4; D may be TRBD2 (6 bases). Germline V gene lookup returns CDR1 SGHTA and CDR2 FQGNSA. V dropped 1 base and J dropped 7 bases, with 11 bases sitting between them. The CDR3 has 14 residues. CDR3: CASSLGSGGNIQYF. In nucleotides, the CDR3 is TGTGCCAGCAGCTTAGGCAGTGGGGGGAACATTCAGTACTTC. Supplemented by reference TRBV7-2 and TRBJ2-4, the full variable domain reads GAGVSQSPSNKVTEKGKDVELRCDPISGHTALYWYRQSLGQGLEFLIYFQGNSAPDKSGLPSDRFSAERTGGSVSTLTIQRTQQEDSAVYLCASSLGSGGNIQYFGAGTRLSVL.

This clone appeared once. V is TRBV7-3 and J is TRBJ2-7; weak D call: TRBD2 (5 bases). The germline V gene encodes CDR1 SGHTA and CDR2 FQGTGA. This CDR3 region has 14 residues. With 5 bases removed from V and 0 bases from J, the gap between germline ends came to 11 bases. As DNA, the CDR3 is TGTGCCAGCAGCCGAAGCGGTAGCTCCTACGAGCAGTACTTC. It codes for CASSRSGSSYEQYF.

V and J are TRBV6-6 and TRBJ2-5, with a weak D call TRBD1 (6 bases). Germline loops: CDR1 MNHNY, CDR2 SVGAGI (reference sequence). Trimming removed 5 bases from V and 1 base from J, with 11 bases in between. The CDR3 consists of 14 residues. The CDR3 sequence is CASSRGTFQETQYF. CDR3 sequence (DNA): TGTGCCAGCAGTCGTGGGACATTCCAAGAGACCCAGTACTTC.

The rearrangement links TRBV7-6 to TRBJ1-2; the D gene is possibly TRBD1 (6 bases). V was clipped by 5 bases and J by 8 bases, with 21 bases between them. Germline-derived CDR1 and CDR2 are SGHVS and FNYEAQ. This CDR3 comprises 15 residues. In DNA, the CDR3 is TGTGCCAGCAGCCCCAGCATCACGGGGGCGGCCGGCTACACCTTC. Protein sequence: CASSPSITGAAGYTF.

This clone was picked up a small number of times. The genes are TRBV5-6 and TRBJ1-2, with 7 bases matching TRBD1. The V gene's germline CDR1 is SGHDT and CDR2 YYEEEE. The CDR3 is made up of 15 amino acids. J gave up 7 bases and V 2 bases, and 11 bases lay outside the gene matches. Here the CDR3 DNA reads TGTGCCAGCAGCTTTGCGCGAGGGGGCGCAGGTGGCTACACCTTC. Residues: CASSFARGGAGGYTF.

The chain is built from TRBV7-9 and TRBJ2-1; no firm D call. Germline CDR1 SEHNR, CDR2 FQNEAQ (reference sequence). The CDR3 consists of 15 residues. Trimming took off 2 bases at V and 0 bases at J, with 8 bases between the two ends. For the CDR3, the DNA is TGTGCCAGCAGCTTAAGAGGCAGCTCCTACAATGAGCAGTTCTTC. Amino acid sequence: CASSLRGSSYNEQFF.